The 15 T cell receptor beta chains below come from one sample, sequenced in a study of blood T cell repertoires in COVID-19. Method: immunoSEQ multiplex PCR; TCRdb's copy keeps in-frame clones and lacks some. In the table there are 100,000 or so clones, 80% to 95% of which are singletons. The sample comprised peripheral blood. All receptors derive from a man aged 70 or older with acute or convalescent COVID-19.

CDR3 region: CASSVGPIRGELFF. The CDR3 region has the DNA TGTGCCAGCAGCGTAGGGCCGATAAGAGGGGAGCTGTTTTTT. The chain links TRBV9 to TRBJ2-2; D gene uncertain. Trimming removed 0 bases at V and 8 bases at J, with 11 bases between. The CDR3 runs 14 residues. CDR1 and CDR2 (germline): SGDLS, YYNGEE.

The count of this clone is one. CDR3 DNA sequence: TGTGCCAGCAGCCAAGACCGCCTAGCGGGGGGCCAAGAGACCCAGTACTTC. This encodes CASSQDRLAGGQETQYF. The chain links TRBV4-2 to TRBJ2-5, with 11 bases that match TRBD2. The CDR3 extends over 17 amino acids. The trim removed 0 bases at V and 1 base at J, leaving 4 bases unmatched. Germline V gene lookup returns CDR1 LGHNA and CDR2 YNFKEQ.

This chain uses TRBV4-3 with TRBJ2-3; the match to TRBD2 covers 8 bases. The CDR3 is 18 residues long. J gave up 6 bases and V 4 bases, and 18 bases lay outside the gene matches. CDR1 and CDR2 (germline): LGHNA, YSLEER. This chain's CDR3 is CASSRLVPLAVGWDTQYF. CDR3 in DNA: TGCGCCAGCAGCCGCCTCGTCCCACTAGCGGTGGGGTGGGATACGCAGTATTTT.

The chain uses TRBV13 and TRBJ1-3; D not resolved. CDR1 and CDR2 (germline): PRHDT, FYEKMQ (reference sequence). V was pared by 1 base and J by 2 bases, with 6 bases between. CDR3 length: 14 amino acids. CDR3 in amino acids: CASSLVGPGNTIYF. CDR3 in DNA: TGTGCCAGCAGCTTAGTTGGGCCTGGAAACACCATATATTTT.

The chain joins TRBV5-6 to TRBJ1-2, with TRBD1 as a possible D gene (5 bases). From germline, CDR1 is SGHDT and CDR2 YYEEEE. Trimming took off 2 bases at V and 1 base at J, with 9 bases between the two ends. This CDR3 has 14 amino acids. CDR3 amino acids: CASSFLDSNYGYTF. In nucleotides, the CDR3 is TGTGCCAGCAGCTTTCTCGACAGTAACTATGGCTACACCTTC.

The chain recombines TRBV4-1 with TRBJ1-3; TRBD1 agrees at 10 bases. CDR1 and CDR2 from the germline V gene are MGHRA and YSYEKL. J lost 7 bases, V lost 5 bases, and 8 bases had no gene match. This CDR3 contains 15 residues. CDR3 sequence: CASSSRDRGLNTIYF. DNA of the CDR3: TGCGCCAGCAGCAGCCGGGACAGGGGTTTGAACACCATATATTTT.

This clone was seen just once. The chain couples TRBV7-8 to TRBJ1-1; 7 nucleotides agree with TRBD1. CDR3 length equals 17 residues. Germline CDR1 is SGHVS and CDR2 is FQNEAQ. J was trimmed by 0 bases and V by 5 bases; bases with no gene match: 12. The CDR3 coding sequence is TGTGCCAGCAGCCACCCTCCGGACAGGAAGGTGAACACTGAAGCTTTCTTT. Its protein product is CASSHPPDRKVNTEAFF.

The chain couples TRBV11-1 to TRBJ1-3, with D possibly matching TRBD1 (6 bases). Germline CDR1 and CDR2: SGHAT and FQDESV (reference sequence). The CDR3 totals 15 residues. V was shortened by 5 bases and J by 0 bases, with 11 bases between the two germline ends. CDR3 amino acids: CASSPTGFSGNTIYF. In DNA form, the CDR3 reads TGTGCCAGCAGCCCGACAGGCTTCTCTGGAAACACCATATATTTT.

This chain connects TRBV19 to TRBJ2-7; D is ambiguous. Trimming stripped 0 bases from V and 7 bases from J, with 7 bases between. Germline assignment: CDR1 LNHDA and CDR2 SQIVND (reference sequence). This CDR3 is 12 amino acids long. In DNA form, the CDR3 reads TGTGCCAGTAGTATAGATCAACAGGAGCAGTACTTC. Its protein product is CASSIDQQEQYF.

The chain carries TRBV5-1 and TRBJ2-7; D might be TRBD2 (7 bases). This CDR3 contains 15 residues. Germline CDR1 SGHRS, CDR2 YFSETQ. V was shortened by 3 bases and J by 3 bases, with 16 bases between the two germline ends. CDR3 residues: CASSSRPGEGYEQYF. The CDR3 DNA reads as TGCGCCAGCAGCTCGCGTCCAGGGGAGGGCTACGAGCAGTACTTC.

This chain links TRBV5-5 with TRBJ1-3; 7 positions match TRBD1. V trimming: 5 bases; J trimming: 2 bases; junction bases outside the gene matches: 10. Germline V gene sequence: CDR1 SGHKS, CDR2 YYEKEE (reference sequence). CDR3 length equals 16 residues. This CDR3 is CASSLAGGPTGNTIYF. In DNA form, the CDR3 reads TGTGCCAGCAGTCTTGCAGGGGGTCCAACTGGAAACACCATATATTTT. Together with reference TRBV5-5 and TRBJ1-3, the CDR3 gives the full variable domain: DAGVTQSPTHLIKTRGQQVTLRCSPISGHKSVSWYQQVLGQGPQFIFQYYEKEERGRGNFPDRFSARQFPNYSSELNVNALLLGDSALYLCASSLAGGPTGNTIYFGEGSWLTVV.

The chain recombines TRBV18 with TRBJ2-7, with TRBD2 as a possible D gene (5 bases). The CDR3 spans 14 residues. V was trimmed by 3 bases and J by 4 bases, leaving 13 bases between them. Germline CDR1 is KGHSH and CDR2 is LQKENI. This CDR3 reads CASSPGGRIYEQYF. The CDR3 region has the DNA TGTGCCAGCTCACCTGGAGGACGGATTTACGAGCAGTACTTC.

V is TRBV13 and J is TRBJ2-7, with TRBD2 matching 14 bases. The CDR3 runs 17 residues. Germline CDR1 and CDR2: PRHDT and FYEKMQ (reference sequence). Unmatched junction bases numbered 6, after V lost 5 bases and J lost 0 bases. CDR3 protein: CASSPWTSGRSSYEQYF. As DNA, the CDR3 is TGTGCCAGCAGCCCCTGGACTAGCGGGAGGAGCTCCTACGAGCAGTACTTC.

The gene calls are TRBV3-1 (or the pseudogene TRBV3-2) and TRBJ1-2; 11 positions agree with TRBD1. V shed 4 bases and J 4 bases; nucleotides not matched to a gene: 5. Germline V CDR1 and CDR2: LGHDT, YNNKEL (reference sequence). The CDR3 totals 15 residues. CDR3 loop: CASSRRDRGSYGYTF. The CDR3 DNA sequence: TGTGCCAGCAGCCGCCGGGACAGGGGGAGCTATGGCTACACCTTC.

In nucleotides, the CDR3 is TGTGCCACCAGCAGAGATCTAAGCGGAGGGTATCAGCCCCAGCATTTT. This codes for CATSRDLSGGYQPQHF. The chain combines TRBV15 with TRBJ1-5; D is ambiguous. There are 16 residues in the CDR3. The V and J ends lost 0 bases and 5 bases respectively, with 14 bases between them. The germline V gene encodes CDR1 LNHNV and CDR2 YYDKDF (reference sequence).